Shown below are 2 T cell receptor beta chains from a single sample sequenced in a study of blood T cell repertoires in COVID-19. The protocol was immunoSEQ multiplex PCR, while the TCRdb copy is restricted to in-frame clones and leaves out a portion. The repertoire includes hundreds of thousands of clones, over 85% of them detected once, and over 8.5% sits in the top ten. Sequencing input: PBMCs or T cells enriched from blood (not recorded which). The origin of the receptors is a woman in her 30s who had recovered from COVID-19.

The chain employs TRBV10-1 and TRBJ1-1; 8 bases line up with TRBD1. J gave up 5 bases and V 7 bases, and 6 bases lay outside the gene matches. The CDR3 consists of 13 residues. The germline CDR1 and CDR2 sequences are WNHNN and SYGVQD (reference sequence). In DNA, the CDR3 is TGCGCCAGCAAAGGACAGGGCCTTACTGAAGCTTTCTTT. It is translated as CASKGQGLTEAFF.

In its sample, this clone was seen a few times. V usage is TRBV11-2 and J usage is TRBJ1-5; D is unclear. V was trimmed by 0 bases and J by 1 base, leaving 7 bases between them. CDR1 and CDR2 (germline): SGHAT, FQNNGV. This CDR3 contains 15 residues. The CDR3 loop is CASSLDFSSNQPQHF. CDR3 sequence (DNA): TGTGCCAGCAGCTTAGACTTCTCGAGCAATCAGCCCCAGCATTTT.